The 21 T cell receptor beta chains below all came from one sample that was sequenced in a study of breast tumors, draining lymph nodes, adjacent tissues. TCRdb processed the multiplex PCR reads anew with MiXCR; each CDR3 protein has one entry. The repertoire has about 21,000 distinct CDR3 sequences, about 30% of them found once; the top ten carry around 10%. Sample: breast tumor tissue. Every receptor here comes from a female donor with breast cancer. Some clones in this sample may be carry-over from other donors' samples.

Notes on this clonotype: Likely a read error: the CDR3 ends without its conserved phenylalanine or tryptophan. This sequence joins TRBV7-2 and TRBJ2-2, with 9 bases that match TRBD2. Germline V CDR1 and CDR2: SGHTA, FQGNSA. The length of the CDR3 is 20 residues. The V gene end was trimmed by 5 bases and the J gene end by 0 bases; junction bases not matched to a gene: 16. The CDR3 protein is CASSTGQARLAASNTGELFV. For the CDR3, the DNA is TGTGCCAGCAGCACAGGACAGGCTCGACTAGCGGCTTCGAACACCGGGGAGCTGTTTGTG.

The chain couples TRBV28 to TRBJ1-5; D possibly corresponds to TRBD1 (6 bases). The V gene's germline CDR1 is MDHEN and CDR2 SYDVKM. This CDR3 spans 18 amino acids. V was cut by 4 bases and J by 2 bases, with 21 bases left in between. CDR3 loop: CASSWDPRGSLGNQPQHF. CDR3 nucleotides: TGTGCCAGCAGTTGGGACCCCAGGGGATCGTTGGGCAATCAGCCCCAGCATTTT.

Ten or more counts support this clonotype. Its ends do not fully match the called genes, so a read error is possible. For the CDR3, the DNA is TGTGCAATCACAGCGGCCGGGGAAAGCTATGGCTACACCTTC. It codes for CAITAAGESYGYTF. The chain is built from TRBV10-3 and TRBJ1-2; D uncertain. Germline lookup yields CDR1 ENHRY and CDR2 SYGVKD. The CDR3 has 14 amino acids.

This clonotype was recorded only once. A clone one base away is much larger, so this may be a read error. This chain connects TRBV28 to TRBJ2-3; D is possibly TRBD1 or TRBD2 (6 bases each). CDR3 length: 14 amino acids. CDR1 and CDR2 from the germline V gene are MDHEN and SYDVKM. This chain's CDR3 is CASTIGGSTDTRYF. The CDR3 coding sequence is TGTGCCAGCACCATAGGGGGGTCCACAGATACGCGGTATTTT.

This clonotype was detected many times. This chain connects TRBV10-3 to TRBJ1-2; possible D gene TRBD1, 6 bases. CDR3 size: 13 residues. The germline CDR1 and CDR2 sequences are ENHRY and SYGVKD. V lost 3 bases and J 7 bases, leaving 12 bases between the germline ends. CDR3 loop: CAISDLQGGGYTF. As DNA, the CDR3 is TGTGCCATCAGTGACTTACAGGGCGGTGGCTACACCTTC.

The chain has TRBV20-1 and TRBJ2-5, with 10 bases fitting TRBD1. Germline V gene sequence: CDR1 DFQATT, CDR2 SNEGSKA (reference sequence). Trimming removed 7 bases from V and 5 bases from J; junction bases left unmatched: 4. The CDR3 is 12 amino acids. Here the CDR3 DNA reads TGCAGTGTGCTGGACAGGGGGGAGACCCAGTACTTC. Amino acids: CSVLDRGETQYF.

On this clonotype itself: It is likely a read error, because the conserved phenylalanine at the end of the CDR3 is missing. The J gene is TRBJ2-7, the V gene TRBV6-2 or TRBV6-3; 11 bases line up with TRBD1. Looked up from germline, CDR1 is MNHEY and CDR2 is SVGEGT. With 6 bases clipped from V and 5 bases from J, the junction kept 15 bases outside the gene matches. The CDR3 covers 17 residues. CDR3 region: CASSLRTRDRGFHEQYL. The CDR3 nucleotides are TGTGCCAGCAGCCTCAGAACCCGGGACAGGGGGTTCCACGAGCAGTACCTC.

As for this clonotype: Being one base from a much bigger clone, this may be a read error. The chain employs TRBV6-2 or TRBV6-3 and TRBJ1-5; 9 bases agree with TRBD1. Germline CDR1 and CDR2: MNHEY and SVGEGT. The CDR3 loop spans 15 amino acids. DNA for the CDR3: TGTGCCGGCAGTTACGGGGGGGACAGGGTACAGCCCCAGCATTTT. It codes for CAGSYGGDRVQPQHF.

This clonotype was observed at least ten times. The chain couples TRBV11-3 to TRBJ2-1; D is undetermined. The CDR3 runs to 12 residues. The germline V and J ends were trimmed by 0 bases and 7 bases, with 4 bases remaining between them. Germline CDR1 reads SGHNT; CDR2 reads YENEEA. CDR3 bases: TGTGCCAGCAGCTTAGAGCGGAATGAGCAGTTCTTC. Amino acids: CASSLERNEQFF.

Ten or more counts support this clonotype. This sequence joins TRBV20-1 and TRBJ1-6; TRBD1 is a possible D gene (5 bases). Trimming left V 5 bases short and J 10 bases short, with 24 bases between. The CDR3 has 16 amino acids. CDR1 and CDR2 from the germline V gene are DFQATT and SNEGSKA (reference sequence). In nucleotides, the CDR3 is TGCAGTGCTTCCCTCTTTGGTACGAAGGGGAACTCACCCCTCCACTTT. Residues: CSASLFGTKGNSPLHF.

This clonotype was observed at least ten times. J is TRBJ2-7 and V is TRBV28, with D perhaps matching TRBD2 (6 bases). V was clipped by 5 bases and J by 4 bases, with 18 bases between them. Germline CDR1 and CDR2: MDHEN and SYDVKM. The length of the CDR3 is 15 residues. The CDR3 sequence is CASSRTLAGLYEQYF. The CDR3 region has the DNA TGTGCCAGCAGTCGGACCCTCGCGGGACTTTACGAGCAGTACTTC.

This chain links TRBV4-3 with TRBJ1-5; tentative D call: TRBD1 (5 bases). Germline CDR1 is LGHNA and CDR2 is YSLEER. V was shortened by 0 bases and J by 0 bases, with 9 bases between the two germline ends. The CDR3 covers 16 residues. The CDR3 region is CASSQDWGYSNQPQHF. In DNA form, the CDR3 reads TGCGCCAGCAGCCAAGATTGGGGGTATAGCAATCAGCCCCAGCATTTT.

This clonotype was counted many times. The chain links TRBV29-1 to TRBJ1-2, with 10 bases lining up with TRBD1. V shed 6 bases, J shed 4 bases, and the junction held 5 bases outside the gene matches. CDR3 length: 13 amino acids. From germline, CDR1 is SQVTM and CDR2 ANQGSEA. The CDR3 loop reads CSVNRDRGYGYTF. The CDR3 region has the DNA TGCAGCGTAAACCGGGACAGGGGCTATGGCTACACCTTC.

The V gene is TRBV2, the J gene TRBJ2-2; D gene uncertain. CDR3 size: 16 residues. Trimming cost V 6 bases and J 0 bases, with 14 bases left between them. Germline lookup yields CDR1 SNHLY and CDR2 FYNNEI. The CDR3 is CASSPKDGTNTGELFF. The DNA for the CDR3 is TGTGCCAGCAGCCCCAAGGACGGCACGAACACCGGGGAGCTGTTTTTT.

This clonotype was seen at least ten times. The rearrangement joins TRBV5-1 to TRBJ2-7, with 9 bases aligning to TRBD2. From germline, CDR1 is SGHRS and CDR2 YFSETQ. V was pared by 0 bases and J by 5 bases, with 9 bases of the junction left unmatched. This CDR3 has 16 residues. CDR3 region: CASSLVGRREGDEQYF. DNA of the CDR3: TGCGCCAGCAGCTTGGTAGGTCGGCGGGAGGGCGACGAGCAGTACTTC.

In its sample, this clonotype was seen many times. The V gene is TRBV6-1, the J gene TRBJ1-2; D possibly corresponds to TRBD1 (5 bases). Germline V gene data show CDR1 as MNHNS and CDR2 as SASEGT. The V end lost 1 base, the J end lost 0 bases, and 12 bases lay between the germline ends. The CDR3 runs to 16 residues. Here the CDR3 DNA reads TGTGCCAGCAGTGAAGGCTGGGGCAGAACTAACTATGGCTACACCTTC. The encoded protein is CASSEGWGRTNYGYTF.

Sample share makes this clonotype medium-sized. J is TRBJ2-2 and V is TRBV19, with D unresolved. Trimming took 3 bases from V and 3 from J, leaving 5 bases between them. Germline V gives CDR1 LNHDA, CDR2 SQIVND (reference sequence). The CDR3 runs 13 residues. CDR3 DNA sequence: TGTGCCAGTAGTATGAGTCACACCGGGGAGCTGTTTTTT. It is translated as CASSMSHTGELFF.

This clonotype was observed at least ten times. The chain is built from TRBV7-2 and TRBJ2-7; no clear D gene. Trimming cost V 1 base and J 6 bases, with 10 bases left between them. The CDR3 runs 13 residues. Germline V gene lookup returns CDR1 SGHTA and CDR2 FQGNSA. CDR3 amino acids: CASSLGSWVEQYF. As DNA, the CDR3 is TGTGCCAGCAGCTTAGGGTCTTGGGTCGAGCAGTACTTC. The full variable domain, rest sourced from reference TRBV7-2 and TRBJ2-7, is GAGVSQSPSNKVTEKGKDVELRCDPISGHTALYWYRQSLGQGLEFLIYFQGNSAPDKSGLPSDRFSAERTGGSVSTLTIQRTQQEDSAVYLCASSLGSWVEQYFGPGTRLTVT.

There are many counts of this clonotype. The rearrangement uses TRBV27 and TRBJ1-5; D not resolved. CDR1 and CDR2 (germline): MNHEY, SMNVEV (reference sequence). V lost 3 bases, J lost 6 bases, and 12 bases lay in between. The CDR3 loop spans 14 amino acids. This CDR3 is CASSLGGAGQPQHF. CDR3 sequence (DNA): TGTGCCAGCAGTTTGGGAGGAGCGGGTCAGCCCCAGCATTTT.

This clonotype came up many times. The chain joins TRBV11-3 to TRBJ2-7, with 7 bases that match TRBD2. V lost 5 bases to trimming and J lost 4 bases; unmatched junction nucleotides: 5. The CDR3 contains 13 residues. CDR1 and CDR2 (germline): SGHNT, YENEEA. The CDR3, as DNA: TGTGCCAGCAGCCCGGGACTATCTTACGAGCAGTACTTC. Translation gives CASSPGLSYEQYF.

The gene calls are TRBV4-3 and TRBJ2-1; the D gene is possibly TRBD2 (5 bases). The germline V and J ends were trimmed by 0 bases and 2 bases, with 8 bases remaining between them. The CDR3 has 15 amino acids. Germline CDR1 and CDR2: LGHNA and YSLEER. The CDR3 DNA reads TGCGCCAGCAGCCAAGAGCTAGCCCCCTACAATGAGCAGTTCTTC. This encodes CASSQELAPYNEQFF.